This T cell receptor beta chain is from a study of shared clonotypes between healthy human individuals. The wider study: For every donor, three CD4 naive, three CD4 memory, two CD8 naive and one CD8 memory plates were used. Study-wide findings and caveats: Clonotypes shared by all four donors outscored non-shared clonotypes in generation probability.

Points on this clone: Its antigen remains unidentified.

The data were produced by immunoSEQ multiplex PCR, yet TCRdb's version contains in-frame clones alone and is incomplete. The table has 1.6 million or so clones, roughly 97% seen once. Partitioning of CD4+ cells yielded a CD45RA+ naive subset and a CD45RA-negative memory subset. Germline assignment: CDR1 LNHNV and CDR2 YYDKDF (reference sequence). V shed 0 bases and J shed 6 bases, with 9 bases lying between them. The CDR3 runs to 13 residues. V usage is TRBV15 and J usage is TRBJ2-7; D is unresolved. The sequencing input was naive CD4+ T cells sorted from blood. This sample's subset: CD45RA+ positively selected. The receptor was isolated from a man under 40 in good health. The CDR3 DNA follows: TGTGCCACCAGCAGAGATAGTGGGTCCGAGCAGTACTTC. Residues: CATSRDSGSEQYF.